Listed below are T cell receptor beta chains from one sample, sequenced in a study of shared clonotypes between healthy human individuals. Some clones are missing from TCRdb's copy, which holds only in-frame ones; the method was immunoSEQ multiplex PCR. The sample comprises some 790,000 clones, about two thirds of which are singletons, and around 1.7% rests with the top ten. Sequencing input: memory CD4+ T cells sorted from blood. These receptors were obtained from a woman under 40 in good health. Each CDR3 is given with its conserved first and last residue. A D gene is named only where the DNA matches it firmly. Clone size appears in some rows only: once, few, many, or a class for an expanded clone.

j_gene | v_gene | abundance | d_gene | len | CDR3nt | CDR3aa
TRBJ2-1 | TRBV29-1 | NA | TRBD2 | 14 | TGCAGCGTTGACCTTGGACTAGTGGACAATGAGCAGTTCTTC | CSVDLGLVDNEQFF
TRBJ1-2 | TRBV29-1 | once | NA | 12 | TGCAGCGTTGACTCGCTAAACTATGGCTACACCTTC | CSVDSLNYGYTF
TRBJ2-7 | TRBV7-8 | NA | TRBD1 | 14 | TGTGCCAGCAGCTTAGGTACAGGGGTCTACGAGCAGTACTTC | CASSLGTGVYEQYF
TRBJ2-1 | TRBV10-3 | NA | TRBD2 | 19 | TGTGCCATCAGTGGCTCTTTCGGGCTAGCGGGGGAAACAACGAATGAGCAGTTCTTC | CAISGSFGLAGETTNEQFF
TRBJ1-5 | TRBV10-2 | NA | NA | 15 | TGCGCCAGCAGTGAAACACAGGGATTCAATCAGCCCCAGCATTTT | CASSETQGFNQPQHF
TRBJ1-1 | TRBV18 | few | NA | 15 | TGTGCCAGCTCACCAGTTGAGCTAATGAACACTGAAGCTTTCTTT | CASSPVELMNTEAFF
TRBJ1-2 | TRBV19 | NA | NA | 14 | TGTGCCAGTAGTATGACAGGAGCTAACTATGGCTACACCTTC | CASSMTGANYGYTF
TRBJ2-7 | TRBV18 | many | NA | 14 | TGTGCCAGCTCGCAAGACGGAAGCTCCTACGAGCAGTACTTC | CASSQDGSSYEQYF
TRBJ1-1 | TRBV5-1 | NA | NA | 14 | TGCGCCAGCAGCTTAATTGTTGGGGAGAGAGAAGCTTTCTTT | CASSLIVGEREAFF
TRBJ2-1 | TRBV27 | NA | NA | 19 | TGTGCCAGCAGTTCGCCCCGACGCAGGGGCTCGAGCTCCTACAATGAGCAGTTCTTC | CASSSPRRRGSSSYNEQFF
TRBJ2-1 | TRBV4-1 | NA | NA | 13 | TGCGCCAGCAGAAAGACAGAGTACAATGAGCAGTTCTTC | CASRKTEYNEQFF
TRBJ2-4 | TRBV2 | NA | TRBD1 | 14 | TGTGCCAGTCGAGGGACAGGGGGCGGCGGCATTCAGTACTTC | CASRGTGGGGIQYF
TRBJ1-1 | TRBV10-1 | NA | NA | 12 | TGCGCCAGCAGTGCAGGGCTCTCTGAAGCTTTCTTT | CASSAGLSEAFF
TRBJ2-5 | TRBV2 | many | NA | 12 | TGTGCCAGCAGTGAAAGGAGAGAGACCCAGTACTTC | CASSERRETQYF
TRBJ2-3 | TRBV7-9 | NA | NA | 16 | TGTGCCAGCAGCTTAGGATTCAGCACTGACACAGATACGCAGTATTTT | CASSLGFSTDTDTQYF
TRBJ2-7 | TRBV6-1 | once | TRBD2 | 13 | TGTGCCAGCGGGACTAGCGAAGCCTACGAGCAGTACTTC | CASGTSEAYEQYF
TRBJ1-1 | TRBV15 | NA | NA | 15 | TGTGCCACCAGTAGAAGTATGGGTCGGAACACTGAAGCTTTCTTT | CATSRSMGRNTEAFF
TRBJ1-5 | TRBV28 | NA | NA | 14 | TGTGCCAGCAGAGGTTGGAGGGGTGAACAGCCCCAGCATTTT | CASRGWRGEQPQHF
TRBJ2-1 | TRBV30 | once | NA | 15 | TGTGCCTGGAGTGTATACGGGAGCTCCTACAATGAGCAGTTCTTC | CAWSVYGSSYNEQFF
TRBJ2-2 | TRBV19 | NA | TRBD2 | 15 | TGTGCCAGTAGTATCGCTAGCGGGGGACTCGGGGAGCTGTTTTTT | CASSIASGGLGELFF
TRBJ2-1 | TRBV19 | NA | NA | 14 | TGTGCCAGCCGGCAAACGCGGGGACTCAATGAGCAGTTCTTC | CASRQTRGLNEQFF